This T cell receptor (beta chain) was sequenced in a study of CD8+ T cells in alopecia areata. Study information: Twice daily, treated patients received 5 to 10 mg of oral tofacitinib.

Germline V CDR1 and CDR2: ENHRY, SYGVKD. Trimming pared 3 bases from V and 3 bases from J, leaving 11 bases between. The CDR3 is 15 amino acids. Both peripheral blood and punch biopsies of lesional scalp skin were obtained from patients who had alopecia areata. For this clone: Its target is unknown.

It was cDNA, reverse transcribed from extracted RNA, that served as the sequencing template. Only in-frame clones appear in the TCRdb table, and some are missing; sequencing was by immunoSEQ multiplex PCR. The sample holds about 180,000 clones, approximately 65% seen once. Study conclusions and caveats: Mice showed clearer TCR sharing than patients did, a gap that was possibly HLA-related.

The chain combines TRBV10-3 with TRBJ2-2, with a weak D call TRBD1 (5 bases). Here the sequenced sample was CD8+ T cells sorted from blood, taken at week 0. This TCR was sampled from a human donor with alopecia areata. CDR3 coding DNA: TGTGCCATCAGTGAACCGTCAGGGCACACCGGGGAGCTGTTTTTT. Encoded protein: CAISEPSGHTGELFF.